This record concerns one T cell receptor (beta chain) sequence. Different DNA sequences within this sample yield the same CDR3. The record originates from a study of blood T cell repertoires in COVID-19. Overall study: Some COVID-19 samples were acute and others convalescent; all came from the United States, Italy and Spain. T cells, B-cell-depleted T cells, or PBMCs supplied cDNA or gDNA.

Methods used by the authors: Amplified reference gene primers provided the basis for estimating nucleated cell counts. Profiled with immunoSEQ multiplex PCR; TCRdb holds only in-frame clones, not every one. Clone size and V and J calls were adopted from that table, with D and trimming inferred from the DNA. Of 150,000 to 200,000 clones in the sample, more than 75% are singletons; the top ten hold roughly a sixth. The CDR3 covers 12 residues. The V gene lost 3 bases and the J gene lost 4 bases, with 6 bases spanning the gap. Germline lookup yields CDR1 LGHDT and CDR2 YNNKEL (reference sequence). V usage is TRBV3-1 (or the pseudogene TRBV3-2) and J usage is TRBJ1-2; D not certain. Sequenced sample: peripheral blood. The TCR was taken from a man aged 60 to 69 with active or convalescent COVID-19. The CDR3 DNA is TGTGCCAGCAGCCAGGCCTTCTATGGCTACACCTTC. This gives the protein CASSQAFYGYTF.